One sample yielded the 19 T cell receptor beta chains listed below, sequenced in a study of CD8 T cells in ankylosing spondylitis (dated by TCRdb to 2016 to 2017). The library came from 5' RACE. The reads were generated on an Illumina HiSeq 2500. TCRdb applied fastp at Q25 and MiXCR to the public reads, then kept only in-frame beta chains. A single entry per CDR3 protein holds the most common genes and DNA from its merged rows. The sample yields 350,000 to 450,000 distinct CDR3 sequences; more than 20% were counted once. Around 13% of the sample belongs to the ten largest clones. Sequencing was carried out using blood, either unsorted or a sorted T cell fraction (not recorded which). The receptors were gathered from a male donor with ankylosing spondylitis or in good health (not recorded which).

The chain couples TRBV28 to TRBJ2-7; D may be TRBD2 (5 bases). Germline V gene data show CDR1 as MDHEN and CDR2 as SYDVKM. The CDR3 sequence is 17 residues long. V was clipped by 5 bases and J by 3 bases, with 23 bases between them. The CDR3 reads CASSQLPLGREDYEQYF. In nucleotides, the CDR3 is TGTGCCAGCAGTCAACTACCGCTCGGACGGGAAGACTACGAGCAGTACTTC. Full variable domain (outside the CDR3, taken from reference TRBV28 and TRBJ2-7): DVKVTQSSRYLVKRTGEKVFLECVQDMDHENMFWYRQDPGLGLRLIYFSYDVKMKEKGDIPEGYSVSREKKERFSLILESASTNQTSMYLCASSQLPLGREDYEQYFGPGTRLTVT.

This clonotype was counted at least ten times. Germline is not matched at one junction end, which may reflect a read error. The CDR3 protein is CAIWGSTNYGYTF. The CDR3 DNA reads TGTGCCATCTGGGGGTCAACGAACTATGGCTACACTTTC. The genes are TRBV10-3 and TRBJ1-2; TRBD1 might be the D (5 bases). The CDR3 is made up of 13 amino acids. Looked up from germline, CDR1 is ENHRY and CDR2 is SYGVKD.

The chain has TRBV12-3 or TRBV12-4 and TRBJ2-5, with D maybe TRBD2 (5 bases). Trimming cost V 6 bases and J 3 bases, with 20 bases left between them. The CDR3 totals 16 residues. The CDR3 reads CASRQGWGVLEETQYF. CDR3 coding DNA: TGTGCCAGCAGACAAGGGTGGGGAGTCCTGGAAGAGACCCAGTACTTC.

This clonotype was found a few times. V usage is TRBV2 and J usage is TRBJ2-3, with no clear D. V lost 0 bases and J 11 bases, leaving 21 bases between the germline ends. The CDR3 loop spans 16 amino acids. Germline V gene sequence: CDR1 SNHLY, CDR2 FYNNEI. The CDR3 loop reads CASSEAWQTQSVGQYF. CDR3 in DNA: TGTGCCAGCAGTGAAGCCTGGCAGACTCAGTCGGTCGGGCAGTATTTT.

Many counts were recorded for this clonotype. This rearrangement joins TRBV12-3 or TRBV12-4 to TRBJ2-7; TRBD2 agrees at 7 bases. This CDR3 is built from 13 residues. Trimming removed 5 bases from V and 3 bases from J; junction bases left unmatched: 4. The CDR3 nucleotides are TGTGCCAGCAGTCTGGGACTATACTACGAGCAGTACTTC. The encoded protein is CASSLGLYYEQYF.

This clonotype was counted at least ten times. The chain combines TRBV12-3 or TRBV12-4 with TRBJ2-4; D ambiguous. The V gene lost 3 bases and the J gene lost 0 bases, with 6 bases spanning the gap. This CDR3 has 14 amino acids. The CDR3 loop reads CASSLVLAKNIQYF. The CDR3, as DNA: TGTGCCAGCAGTTTGGTACTAGCCAAAAACATTCAGTACTTC.

The chain employs TRBV5-5 and TRBJ2-3; TRBD1 matches at 9 bases. Germline assignment: CDR1 SGHKS and CDR2 YYEKEE (reference sequence). This CDR3 is built from 18 residues. The J segment lost 1 base and the V segment lost 0 bases, leaving 9 bases of the junction unmatched. The CDR3 DNA sequence: TGTGCCAGCAGCTTGGCGGGGGACAGGGCGACCCGCACAGATACGCAGTATTTT. Its translation is CASSLAGDRATRTDTQYF.

This clonotype was observed many times. V usage is TRBV4-2 and J usage is TRBJ2-2, with 13 bases aligning to TRBD2. Germline CDR1 LGHNA, CDR2 YNFKEQ. With V trimmed by 3 bases and J by 4 bases, 5 bases remained unmatched. This CDR3 has 17 residues. The CDR3 DNA reads TGTGCCAGCAGCCACGGACTAGCGGGGGCGATCACCGGGGAGCTGTTTTTT. As protein: CASSHGLAGAITGELFF.

The chain carries TRBV28 and TRBJ2-1; 9 positions match TRBD2. The ends lost 9 bases at V and 1 base at J; junction bases unmatched: 13. CDR1 and CDR2 (germline): MDHEN, SYDVKM. The CDR3 is made up of 17 amino acids. CDR3 amino acids: CASGQGVAGVSYNEQFF. The CDR3 coding sequence is TGTGCCAGTGGGCAGGGAGTAGCGGGGGTGTCCTACAATGAGCAGTTCTTC.

This clonotype was observed a handful of times. The V call is TRBV20-1, the J call TRBJ1-2, with 7 bases lining up with TRBD1. The CDR3 covers 14 residues. Germline V gene lookup returns CDR1 DFQATT and CDR2 SNEGSKA (reference sequence). Losses at the gene ends were 0 bases for V and 2 bases for J; bases not matched to a gene: 3. CDR3 sequence reads: CSARDPTGNYGYTF. The CDR3 region has the DNA TGCAGTGCTAGAGACCCGACAGGGAACTATGGCTACACCTTC.

The chain joins TRBV12-3 or TRBV12-4 to TRBJ2-3; possibly TRBD2 for D (7 bases). V dropped 6 bases and J dropped 5 bases, with 18 bases sitting between them. The CDR3 length is 15 residues. The CDR3 bases are TGTGCCAGCAGGAGGGAGGGGGGGGCCTTAGATACGCAGTATTTT. Its translation is CASRREGGALDTQYF.

The rearrangement joins TRBV27 to TRBJ1-1; D gene unclear. The CDR3 is 13 residues long. V lost 0 bases and J lost 6, with 8 bases in between. CDR1 is MNHEY and CDR2 is SMNVEV in the germline V gene (reference sequence). CDR3 sequence (DNA): TGTGCCAGCAGTTTATCAGGGCGGTCTGAAGCTTTCTTT. This sequence encodes CASSLSGRSEAFF.

This clonotype appeared a few times. The chain couples TRBV6-1 to TRBJ1-5, with D unresolved. Trimming took off 6 bases at V and 9 bases at J, with 21 bases between the two ends. Germline lookup yields CDR1 MNHNS and CDR2 SASEGT. The CDR3 is made up of 15 amino acids. CDR3 nucleotides: TGTGCCAGCAGCCGAACTATGGACCGACGGCGGCCCCAGCATTTT. It encodes CASSRTMDRRRPQHF.

This clonotype was detected only a few times. V and J are TRBV29-1 and TRBJ1-2; 11 nucleotides match TRBD1. CDR3 length: 13 amino acids. The germline gives CDR1 SQVTM, CDR2 ANQGSEA. V shed 4 bases, J shed 3 bases, and the junction held 1 base outside the gene matches. CDR3 DNA sequence: TGCAGCGTTGGGACAGGGGGCGACTATGGCTACACCTTC. It is translated as CSVGTGGDYGYTF.

The V call is TRBV29-1, the J call TRBJ2-2; 9 bases are shared with TRBD1. V gave up 7 bases and J gave up 4 bases; unmatched junction bases: 7. The CDR3 contains 14 residues. CDR1 is SQVTM, CDR2 ANQGSEA, per germline. The CDR3: CSGFGTGSTGELFF. The CDR3 coding sequence is TGCAGCGGATTCGGGACAGGGAGCACCGGGGAGCTGTTTTTT.

The chain couples TRBV7-6 to TRBJ2-2, with TRBD1 matching over 8 bases. CDR3 length: 17 amino acids. The V and J ends lost 4 bases and 0 bases, in that order; junction bases with no gene match: 7. Germline V gene lookup returns CDR1 SGHVS and CDR2 FNYEAQ. The CDR3 spells CASSSPSRGPNTGELFF. Here the CDR3 DNA reads TGTGCCAGCAGCTCCCCCAGCAGGGGGCCGAACACCGGGGAGCTGTTTTTT. The complete variable domain, with remaining parts taken from reference TRBV7-6 and TRBJ2-2, reads GAGVSQSPRYKVTKRGQDVALRCDPISGHVSLYWYRQALGQGPEFLTYFNYEAQQDKSGLPNDRFSAERPEGSISTLTIQRTEQRDSAMYRCASSSPSRGPNTGELFFGEGSRLTVL.

In this sample, this clonotype turned up many times. The chain recombines TRBV12-3 or TRBV12-4 with TRBJ2-7; unclear D gene. The V end was cut by 2 bases, the J end by 5 bases, with 13 bases between. This CDR3 contains 14 residues. The CDR3: CASSLLLLFNEQYF. DNA for the CDR3: TGTGCCAGCAGTTTACTCCTTTTGTTTAACGAGCAGTACTTC.

The chain links TRBV20-1 to TRBJ2-7; D ambiguous. The CDR3 length is 12 residues. Per the germline V gene, CDR1 is DFQATT and CDR2 is SNEGSKA (reference sequence). V lost 2 bases to trimming and J lost 1 base, with 6 bases between them. The CDR3 coding sequence is TGCAGTGCTAGAAAGGTTTCCTACGAGCAGTACTTC. Encoded protein: CSARKVSYEQYF.

The chain combines TRBV7-3 with TRBJ2-5; D might be TRBD2 (7 bases). Germline V gene sequence: CDR1 SGHTA, CDR2 FQGTGA. V was pared by 5 bases and J by 1 base, with 14 bases between. CDR3 length equals 15 residues. CDR3 amino acids: CASSHWGGAQETQYF. The CDR3 DNA reads as TGTGCCAGCAGCCACTGGGGGGGGGCCCAAGAGACCCAGTACTTC.